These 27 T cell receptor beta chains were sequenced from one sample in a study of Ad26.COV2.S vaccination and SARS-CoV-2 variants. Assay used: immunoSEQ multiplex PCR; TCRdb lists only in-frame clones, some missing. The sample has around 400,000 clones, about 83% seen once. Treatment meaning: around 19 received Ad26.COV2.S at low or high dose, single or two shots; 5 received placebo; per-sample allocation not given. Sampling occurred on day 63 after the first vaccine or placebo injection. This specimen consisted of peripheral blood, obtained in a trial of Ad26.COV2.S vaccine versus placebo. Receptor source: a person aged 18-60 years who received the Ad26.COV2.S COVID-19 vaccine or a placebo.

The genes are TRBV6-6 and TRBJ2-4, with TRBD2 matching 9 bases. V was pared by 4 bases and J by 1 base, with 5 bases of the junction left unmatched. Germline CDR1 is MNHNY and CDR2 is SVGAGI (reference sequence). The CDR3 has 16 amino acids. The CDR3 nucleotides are TGTGCCAGCAGTTCGGGACTAGCAAACGCCAAAAACATTCAGTACTTC. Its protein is CASSSGLANAKNIQYF.

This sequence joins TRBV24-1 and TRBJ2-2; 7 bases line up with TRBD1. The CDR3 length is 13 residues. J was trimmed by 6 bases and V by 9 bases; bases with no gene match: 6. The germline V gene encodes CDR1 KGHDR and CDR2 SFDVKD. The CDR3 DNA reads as TGTGCCACCCAGGACCAGGGGGCCGGGGAGCTGTTTTTT. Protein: CATQDQGAGELFF.

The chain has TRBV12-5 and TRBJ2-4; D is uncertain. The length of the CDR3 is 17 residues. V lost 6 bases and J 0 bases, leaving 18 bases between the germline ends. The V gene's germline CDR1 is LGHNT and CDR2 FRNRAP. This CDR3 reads CASGPGMGRLAKNIQYF. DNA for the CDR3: TGTGCTAGTGGCCCAGGCATGGGTCGGCTAGCCAAAAACATTCAGTACTTC.

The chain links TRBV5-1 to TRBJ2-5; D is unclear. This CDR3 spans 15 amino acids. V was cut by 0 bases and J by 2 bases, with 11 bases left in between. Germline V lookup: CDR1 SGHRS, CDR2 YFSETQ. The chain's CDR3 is CASSLDSLLQETQYF. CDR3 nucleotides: TGCGCCAGCAGCTTGGACAGCCTATTACAAGAGACCCAGTACTTC.

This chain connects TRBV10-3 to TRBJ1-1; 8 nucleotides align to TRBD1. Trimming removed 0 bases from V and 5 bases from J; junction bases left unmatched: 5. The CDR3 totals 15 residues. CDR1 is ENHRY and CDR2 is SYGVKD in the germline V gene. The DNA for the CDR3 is TGTGCCATCAGTGAGTCCGGACAGGGACGGACTGAAGCTTTCTTT. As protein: CAISESGQGRTEAFF.

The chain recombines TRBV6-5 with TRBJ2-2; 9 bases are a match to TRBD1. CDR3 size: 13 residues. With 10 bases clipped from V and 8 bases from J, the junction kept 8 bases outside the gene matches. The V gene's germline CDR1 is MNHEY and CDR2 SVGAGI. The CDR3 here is CATLDRGLGELFF. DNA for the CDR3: TGTGCCACCCTGGACAGGGGTTTAGGGGAGCTGTTTTTT.

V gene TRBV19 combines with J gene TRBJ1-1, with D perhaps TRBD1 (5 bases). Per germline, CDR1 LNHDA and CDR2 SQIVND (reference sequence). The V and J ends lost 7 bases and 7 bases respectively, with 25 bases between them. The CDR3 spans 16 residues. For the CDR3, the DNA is TGTGCCAGTACCCCAATGGCGACAGTCGGAAGTATTGAAGCTTTCTTT. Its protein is CASTPMATVGSIEAFF.

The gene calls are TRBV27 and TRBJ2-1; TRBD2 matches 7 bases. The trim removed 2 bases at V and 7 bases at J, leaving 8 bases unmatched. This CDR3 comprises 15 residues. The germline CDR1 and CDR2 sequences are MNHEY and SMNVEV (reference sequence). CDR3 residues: CASSLEGGSPNEQFF. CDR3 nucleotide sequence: TGTGCCAGCAGTTTAGAGGGCGGGAGTCCGAATGAGCAGTTCTTC.

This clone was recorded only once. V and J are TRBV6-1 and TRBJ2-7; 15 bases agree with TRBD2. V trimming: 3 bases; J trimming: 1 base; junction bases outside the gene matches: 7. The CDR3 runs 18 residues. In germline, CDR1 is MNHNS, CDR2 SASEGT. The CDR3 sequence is CASSEGLAGGRGSYEQYF. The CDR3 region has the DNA TGTGCCAGCAGTGAGGGACTAGCGGGAGGCCGAGGATCCTACGAGCAGTACTTC.

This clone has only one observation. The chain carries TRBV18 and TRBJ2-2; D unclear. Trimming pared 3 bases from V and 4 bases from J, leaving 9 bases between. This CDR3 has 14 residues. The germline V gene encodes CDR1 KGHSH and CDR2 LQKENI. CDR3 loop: CASSPQARTGELFF. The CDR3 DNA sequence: TGTGCCAGCTCACCCCAAGCACGCACCGGGGAGCTGTTTTTT. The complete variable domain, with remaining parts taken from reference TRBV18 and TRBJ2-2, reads NAGVMQNPRHLVRRRGQEARLRCSPMKGHSHVYWYRQLPEEGLKFMVYLQKENIIDESGMPKERFSAEFPKEGPSILRIQQVVRGDSAAYFCASSPQARTGELFFGEGSRLTVL.

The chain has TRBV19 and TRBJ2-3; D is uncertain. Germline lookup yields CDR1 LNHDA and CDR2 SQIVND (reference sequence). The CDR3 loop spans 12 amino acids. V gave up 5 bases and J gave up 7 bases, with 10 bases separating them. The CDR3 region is CASSFTLNTQYF. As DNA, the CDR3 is TGTGCCAGTAGTTTTACTTTAAATACGCAGTATTTT.

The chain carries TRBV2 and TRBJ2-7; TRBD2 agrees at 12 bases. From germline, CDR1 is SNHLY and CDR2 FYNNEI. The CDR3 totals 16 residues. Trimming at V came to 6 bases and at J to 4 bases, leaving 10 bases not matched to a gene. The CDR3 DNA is TGTGCCAGCAGCGAAAACCCGGGACTAGCGGGTTACGAGCAGTACTTC. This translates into CASSENPGLAGYEQYF.

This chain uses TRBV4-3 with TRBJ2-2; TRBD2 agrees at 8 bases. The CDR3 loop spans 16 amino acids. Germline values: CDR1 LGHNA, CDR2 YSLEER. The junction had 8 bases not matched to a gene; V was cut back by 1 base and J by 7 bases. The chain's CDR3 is CASSQGPNGGVGELFF. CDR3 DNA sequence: TGCGCCAGCAGCCAAGGCCCGAACGGGGGGGTCGGGGAGCTGTTTTTT.

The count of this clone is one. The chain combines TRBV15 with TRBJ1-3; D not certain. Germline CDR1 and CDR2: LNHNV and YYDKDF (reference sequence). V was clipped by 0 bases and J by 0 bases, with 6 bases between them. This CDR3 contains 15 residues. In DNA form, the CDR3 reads TGTGCCACCAGCAGAGATTTGGGCTCTGGAAACACCATATATTTT. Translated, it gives CATSRDLGSGNTIYF. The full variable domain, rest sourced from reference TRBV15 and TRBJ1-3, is DAMVIQNPRYQVTQFGKPVTLSCSQTLNHNVMYWYQQKSSQAPKLLFHYYDKDFNNEADTPDNFQSRRPNTSFCFLDIRSPGLGDTAMYLCATSRDLGSGNTIYFGEGSWLTVV.

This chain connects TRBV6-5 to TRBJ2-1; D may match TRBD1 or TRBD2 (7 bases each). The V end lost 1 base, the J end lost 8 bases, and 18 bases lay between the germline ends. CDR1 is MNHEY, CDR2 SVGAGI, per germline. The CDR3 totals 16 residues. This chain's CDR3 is CASSYYVGGGSHEQFF. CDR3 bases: TGTGCCAGCAGTTACTATGTGGGAGGGGGCTCACATGAGCAGTTCTTC.

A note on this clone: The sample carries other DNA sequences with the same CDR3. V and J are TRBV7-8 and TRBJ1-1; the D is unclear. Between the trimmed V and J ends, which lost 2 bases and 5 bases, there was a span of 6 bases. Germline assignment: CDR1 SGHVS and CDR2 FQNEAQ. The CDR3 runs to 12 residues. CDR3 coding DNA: TGTGCCAGCAGCTTAAGAGAAACTGAAGCTTTCTTT. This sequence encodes CASSLRETEAFF.

CDR3 DNA: TGTGCCAGCAGCCCTATACAGGGGGCATACACTGAAGCTTTCTTT. This sequence encodes CASSPIQGAYTEAFF. The chain links TRBV3-1 (or the pseudogene TRBV3-2) to TRBJ1-1; 9 bases are a match to TRBD1. Germline CDR1 LGHDT, CDR2 YNNKEL (reference sequence). CDR3 length: 15 amino acids. Losses at the gene ends were 4 bases for V and 3 bases for J; bases not matched to a gene: 6.

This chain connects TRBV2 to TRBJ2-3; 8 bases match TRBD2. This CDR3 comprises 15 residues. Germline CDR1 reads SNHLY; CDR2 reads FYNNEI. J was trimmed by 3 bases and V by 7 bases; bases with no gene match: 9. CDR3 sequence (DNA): TGTGCCAGCAAGCTGACCCTAGCGGGTACAGATACGCAGTATTTT. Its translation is CASKLTLAGTDTQYF.

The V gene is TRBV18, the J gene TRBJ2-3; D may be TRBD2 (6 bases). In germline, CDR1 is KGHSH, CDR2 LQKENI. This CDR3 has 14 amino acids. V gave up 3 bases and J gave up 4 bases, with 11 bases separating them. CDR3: CASSPGDSSDTQYF. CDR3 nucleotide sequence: TGTGCCAGCTCACCGGGGGACTCTTCAGATACGCAGTATTTT.

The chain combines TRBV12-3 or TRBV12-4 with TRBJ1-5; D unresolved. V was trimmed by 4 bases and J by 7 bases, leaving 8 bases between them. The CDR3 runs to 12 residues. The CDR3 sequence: CASSSNSQPQHF. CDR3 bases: TGTGCCAGCAGTTCAAACAGCCAGCCCCAGCATTTT.

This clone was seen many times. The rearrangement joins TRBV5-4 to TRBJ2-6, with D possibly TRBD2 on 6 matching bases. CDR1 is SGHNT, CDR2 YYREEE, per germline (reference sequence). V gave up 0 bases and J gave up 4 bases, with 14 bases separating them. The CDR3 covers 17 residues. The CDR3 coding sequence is TGTGCCAGCAGCTTGGGCCCGGGCGGGGAAGGGGCCAACGTCCTGACTTTC. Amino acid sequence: CASSLGPGGEGANVLTF. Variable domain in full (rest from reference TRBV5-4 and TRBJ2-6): ETGVTQSPTHLIKTRGQQVTLRCSSQSGHNTVSWYQQALGQGPQFIFQYYREEENGRGNFPPRFSGLQFPNYSSELNVNALELDDSALYLCASSLGPGGEGANVLTFGAGSRLTVL.

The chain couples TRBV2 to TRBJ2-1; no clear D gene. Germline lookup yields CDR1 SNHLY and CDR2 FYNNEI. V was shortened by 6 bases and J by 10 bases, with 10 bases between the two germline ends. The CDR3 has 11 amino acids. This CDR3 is CASRNLGEQFF. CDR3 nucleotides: TGTGCCAGCAGGAATTTGGGAGAGCAGTTCTTC.

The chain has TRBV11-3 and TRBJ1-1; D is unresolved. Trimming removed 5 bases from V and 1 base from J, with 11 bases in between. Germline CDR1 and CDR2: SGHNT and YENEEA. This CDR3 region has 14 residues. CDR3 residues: CASSAGLRNTEAFF. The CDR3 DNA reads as TGTGCCAGCAGCGCCGGTTTAAGGAACACTGAAGCTTTCTTT.

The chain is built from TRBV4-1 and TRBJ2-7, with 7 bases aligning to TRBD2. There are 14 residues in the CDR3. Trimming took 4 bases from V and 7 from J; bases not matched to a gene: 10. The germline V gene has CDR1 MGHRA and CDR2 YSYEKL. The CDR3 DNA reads TGCGCCAGCAGCCGAGGGGCGGGAGATCGTGAGCAGTACTTC. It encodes CASSRGAGDREQYF.

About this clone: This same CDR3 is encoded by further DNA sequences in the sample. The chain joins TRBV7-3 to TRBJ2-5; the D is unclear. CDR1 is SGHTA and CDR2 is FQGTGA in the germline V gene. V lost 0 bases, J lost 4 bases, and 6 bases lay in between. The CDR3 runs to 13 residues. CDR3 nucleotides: TGTGCCAGCAGCTTAACTTTTCGAGAGACCCAGTACTTC. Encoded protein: CASSLTFRETQYF.

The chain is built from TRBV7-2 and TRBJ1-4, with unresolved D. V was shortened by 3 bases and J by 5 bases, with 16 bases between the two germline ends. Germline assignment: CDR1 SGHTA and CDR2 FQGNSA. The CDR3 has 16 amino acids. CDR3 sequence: CASSLTPGILNEKLFF. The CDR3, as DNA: TGTGCCAGCAGCTTGACCCCCGGGATTTTGAATGAAAAACTGTTTTTT.

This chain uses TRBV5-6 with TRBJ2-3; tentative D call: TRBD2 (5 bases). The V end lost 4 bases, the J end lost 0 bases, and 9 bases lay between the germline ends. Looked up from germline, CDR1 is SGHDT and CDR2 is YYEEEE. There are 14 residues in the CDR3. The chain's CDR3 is CASSPLGSTDTQYF. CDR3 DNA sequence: TGTGCCAGCAGCCCACTAGGAAGCACAGATACGCAGTATTTT.